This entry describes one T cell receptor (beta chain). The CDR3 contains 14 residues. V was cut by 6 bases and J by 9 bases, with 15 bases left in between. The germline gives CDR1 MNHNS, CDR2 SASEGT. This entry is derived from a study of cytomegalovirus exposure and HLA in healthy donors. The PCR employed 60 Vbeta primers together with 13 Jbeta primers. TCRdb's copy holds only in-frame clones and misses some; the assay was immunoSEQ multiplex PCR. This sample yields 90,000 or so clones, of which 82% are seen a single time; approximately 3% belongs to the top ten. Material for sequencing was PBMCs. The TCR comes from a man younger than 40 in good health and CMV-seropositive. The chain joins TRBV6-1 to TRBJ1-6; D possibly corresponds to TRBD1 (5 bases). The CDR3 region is CASRRQWSGSPLHF. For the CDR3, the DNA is TGTGCCAGCAGACGACAGTGGTCGGGTTCACCCCTCCACTTT.